The present T cell receptor beta chain was sequenced within a study of cytomegalovirus exposure and HLA in healthy donors. This clone has a single count. The PCR used 60 Vbeta and 13 Jbeta primers. Libraries were prepared by immunoSEQ multiplex PCR; TCRdb keeps only in-frame clonotypes and omits some of them. This table holds about 210,000 clones, roughly 82% found once. CDR3 length: 15 residues. Germline V lookup: CDR1 MNHNS, CDR2 SASEGT. V shed 6 bases, J shed 4 bases, and the junction held 7 bases outside the gene matches. Healthy bone marrow donors made up the donors. Sequencing input: PBMCs. The chain recombines TRBV6-1 with TRBJ2-3; 10 bases align to TRBD1. This receptor was identified in a man in his forties in good health and CMV-seropositive. CDR3 loop: CASRPRDRGSDTQYF. The CDR3 nucleotides are TGTGCCAGCAGGCCCCGGGACAGGGGATCAGATACGCAGTATTTT.